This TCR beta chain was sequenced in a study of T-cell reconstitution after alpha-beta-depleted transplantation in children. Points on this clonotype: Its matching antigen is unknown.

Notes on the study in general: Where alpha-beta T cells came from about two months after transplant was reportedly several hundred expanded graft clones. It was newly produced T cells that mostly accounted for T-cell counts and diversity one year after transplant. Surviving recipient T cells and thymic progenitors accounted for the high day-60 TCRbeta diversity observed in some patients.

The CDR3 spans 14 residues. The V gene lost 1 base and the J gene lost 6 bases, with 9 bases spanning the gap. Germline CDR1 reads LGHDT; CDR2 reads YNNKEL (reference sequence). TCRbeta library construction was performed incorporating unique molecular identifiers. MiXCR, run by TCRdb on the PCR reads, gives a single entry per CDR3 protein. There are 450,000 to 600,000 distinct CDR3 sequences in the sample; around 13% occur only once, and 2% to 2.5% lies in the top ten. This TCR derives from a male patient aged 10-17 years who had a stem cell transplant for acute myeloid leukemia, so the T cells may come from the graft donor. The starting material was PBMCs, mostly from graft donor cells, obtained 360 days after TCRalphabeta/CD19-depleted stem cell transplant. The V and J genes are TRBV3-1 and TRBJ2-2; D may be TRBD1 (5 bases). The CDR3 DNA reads TGTGCCAGCAGCCAAGTAGAAGGGGCCGGGGAGCTGTTTTTT. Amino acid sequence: CASSQVEGAGELFF.